A single T cell receptor beta chain is shown here with its context. The data were produced by immunoSEQ multiplex PCR, yet TCRdb's version contains in-frame clones alone and is incomplete. Of 380,000 or so clones listed, approximately 87% are singletons. The data derive from a study of blood T cell repertoires in COVID-19. This clonotype was obtained from a young man who had recovered from COVID-19. Sequenced material: PBMCs or T cells enriched from blood (not recorded which).

DNA of the CDR3: TGTGCCAGCAGTGAATTTGGACAGGGGATACCCGGGGAGCTGTTTTTT. This codes for CASSEFGQGIPGELFF. The chain couples TRBV2 to TRBJ2-2; 9 bases agree with TRBD1. Germline V gene lookup returns CDR1 SNHLY and CDR2 FYNNEI. V dropped 2 bases and J dropped 6; count of bases not matched to a gene: 7. The CDR3 covers 16 residues. The whole variable domain, remainder taken from reference TRBV2 and TRBJ2-2, is EPEVTQTPSHQVTQMGQEVILRCVPISNHLYFYWYRQILGQKVEFLVSFYNNEISEKSEIFDDQFSVERPDGSNFTLKIRSTKLEDSAMYFCASSEFGQGIPGELFFGEGSRLTVL.